The clone carrying this T cell receptor beta chain occurred many times. As yet, its antigen is unknown. Each CDR3 protein is one row after TCRdb ran MiXCR on the reads. This table has almost 550,000 distinct CDR3 sequences, approximately 17% appearing once. This sample is part of a study of T cell repertoires in cytomegalovirus infection. Whole-study context: CMV infection plus the matching HLA type was flagged by public TCR beta signatures.

Study observations and caveats: HLA-C-restricted CMV-specific TCR beta clonotypes prevailed in the ex vivo response.

CDR1 is SGHVS and CDR2 is FNYEAQ in the germline V gene. V dropped 3 bases and J dropped 2; count of bases not matched to a gene: 0. This CDR3 has 15 residues. This receptor was taken from a human donor in good health (CMV status not recorded). Some clones in this sample may be carry-over from other donors' samples. The chain links TRBV7-6 to TRBJ2-1; 11 bases map to TRBD2. Sequenced input: CD8+ T cells from PBMCs. CDR3 region: CASSFSGRAYNEQFF. Here the CDR3 DNA reads TGTGCCAGCAGCTTTAGCGGGAGGGCCTACAATGAGCAGTTCTTC.